This T cell receptor beta chain was captured in a study of blood T cell repertoires in COVID-19 (dated by TCRdb to about 2020). General notes on the study: The collaborator samples originated in the United States, Italy and Spain and spanned the acute and convalescent phases of COVID-19. The material from the prospective study consisted of cDNA or gDNA derived from T cells, B-cell-depleted T cells, or PBMCs. Deeply sampled blood TCRbeta repertoires from subjects exposed to, actively infected with, or recovered from COVID-19 were included in the dataset. The repertoires were released in a freely available public database intended as a resource for research on the immune response to SARS-CoV-2. Samples came from the ongoing ImmuneRACE study (first 160 participants) plus 1,254 subjects from 6 global collaborators. Nearly every sample came with metadata listing a de-identified subject ID, COVID-19 status, age in years and sex. Where available, HLA class I and class II types were obtained from metadata supplied by the sample provider rather than from assay-based typing. Points the paper makes about the study in general: Clinical and demographic metadata were provided uncurated, with the amount varying by source and participant.

The immunoSEQ Assay, a bias-controlled multiplex PCR, was used to amplify TCRbeta CDR3 regions from genomic DNA. Per the source publication's procedure: The number of nucleated cells in each sample was estimated by amplification of reference gene primers within the assay. Sequence reads were collapsed and filtered to measure the absolute abundance of every unique TCRbeta CDR3 rearrangement. For each sample, productive Simpson clonality was calculated as the square root of Simpson's diversity index over productive rearrangements. This is the immuneACCESS table as TCRdb keeps it, with only in-frame sequences that have V and J called. A part of the clones is gone; compared with another copy, unresolved V genes explain less than half, and the rest is unexplained. The V and J calls and clone size are taken from that table; D and trimming were inferred from the DNA. The table for this sample lists tens of thousands of clones; approximately 80% of them were counted only once. The ten largest clones represent around 14% of the sample.

The CDR3 covers 15 residues, taking in both the cysteine and the phenylalanine. Only the CDR3 portion is preserved as DNA: 45 bases, with reading frame beginning at the first base. In the germline V gene, CDR1 corresponds to KGHDR and CDR2 to SFDVKD. V is cut by 10 bases and J by 0 bases, and the space between the germline ends is 16 bases. In Seattle, one collaborating source enrolled patients while the infection was active and tracked those patients longitudinally over the course of disease. Whole blood was collected in K2EDTA tubes by collaborating institutions according to the institutions' own protocols. For TCRbeta analysis, collaborator samples were shipped as frozen whole blood, as isolated PBMCs, or as DNA extracted from either sample type. Concerning this clone itself: Its antigen is still unknown. Base qualities are not at hand, and no much larger clone is one base apart.

The sequence links TRBV24-1 to TRBJ2-3, and TRBD2 may be the D gene, going by 6 matching bases. The source material was peripheral blood. This TCR derives from a man between 60 and 70 years old with COVID-19, enrolled during active disease. At the DNA level, the sequence is TGTGCCACGAGTCGCCGGGACTCAAGCACAGATACGCAGTATTTT. This is translated as CATSRRDSSTDTQYF.